This T cell receptor (beta chain) was observed in a study of Graves' ophthalmopathy and Graves' hyperthyroidism. The overall study: Peripheral blood was obtained at first diagnosis, ahead of any treatment. General study results and limits: The model achieved 70.59% sensitivity and around 72% specificity for ophthalmopathy progression. Classification of ophthalmopathy versus stable hyperthyroidism by a 13-signature model yielded around 88% sensitivity and 75% to 84% specificity. Also, most clonotypes expanded in the thyroid above 0.001 frequency appeared in blood.

CDR1 GTSNPN and CDR2 SVGIG come from the germline V gene (reference sequence). Trimming stripped 5 bases from V and 2 bases from J, with 3 bases between. The CDR3 runs to 10 residues. Amplifying from RNA transcripts, the study obtained TCR beta CDR3 regions. First-round RT-PCR employed HTBI primers, with a second-round multiplex PCR after it. TCRdb independently ran MiXCR on the multiplex PCR reads; one entry per CDR3 protein. This table holds 200,000 to 250,000 distinct CDR3 sequences, about a fifth found once. This clonotype was detected ten times or more. Its antigen is unidentified. The chain recombines TRBV30 with TRBJ1-1; D is unclear. Sequencing was carried out using peripheral blood. The TCR comes from a woman in her fifties or sixties with Graves' ophthalmopathy. CDR3 bases: TGTGCCTGGGGCAACACTGAAGCTTTCTTT. It is translated as CAWGNTEAFF.